This TCR beta chain was documented in a study of blood T cells in healthy people across ages. This clonotype was observed a single time. The CDR3 loop spans 16 amino acids. Trimming removed 6 bases at V and 11 bases at J, with 28 bases between. Germline CDR1 and CDR2: MDHEN and SYDVKM. Combining a sample-barcoded 5' primer with a J-beta primer mix, a second PCR ran for about 7 to 12 cycles. TCRdb re-called the 5' RACE reads through MiXCR, storing one row per CDR3 protein. Among roughly 1.9 million distinct CDR3 sequences listed, roughly 43% were seen once. The sequenced sample consisted of blood. This TCR came from a human donor in good health. V is TRBV28 and J is TRBJ1-1; D is undetermined. DNA for the CDR3: TGTGCCAGCAGGTTAATCCTAAGGGCGAGGACTCGAGGTGCTTTCTTT. This codes for CASRLILRARTRGAFF. The entire variable domain, with the rest obtained from reference TRBV28 and TRBJ1-1, is as follows: DVKVTQSSRYLVKRTGEKVFLECVQDMDHENMFWYRQDPGLGLRLIYFSYDVKMKEKGDIPEGYSVSREKKERFSLILESASTNQTSMYLCASRLILRARTRGAFFGQGTRLTVV.